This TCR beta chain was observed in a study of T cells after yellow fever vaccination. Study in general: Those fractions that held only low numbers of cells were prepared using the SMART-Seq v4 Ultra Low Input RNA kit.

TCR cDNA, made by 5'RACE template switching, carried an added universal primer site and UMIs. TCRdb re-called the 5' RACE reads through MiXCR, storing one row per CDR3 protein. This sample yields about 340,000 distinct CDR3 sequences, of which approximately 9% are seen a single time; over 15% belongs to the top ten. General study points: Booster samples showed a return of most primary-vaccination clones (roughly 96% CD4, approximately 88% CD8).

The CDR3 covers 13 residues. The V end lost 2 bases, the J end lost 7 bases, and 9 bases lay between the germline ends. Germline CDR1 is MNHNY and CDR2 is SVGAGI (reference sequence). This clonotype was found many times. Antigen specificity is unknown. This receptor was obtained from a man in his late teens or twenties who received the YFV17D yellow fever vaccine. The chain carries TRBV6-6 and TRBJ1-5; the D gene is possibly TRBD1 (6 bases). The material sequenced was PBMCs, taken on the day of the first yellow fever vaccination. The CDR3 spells CASSYGGAQPQHF. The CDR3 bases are TGTGCCAGCAGTTACGGGGGGGCGCAGCCCCAGCATTTT.